This TCR beta chain derives from a study of blood T cell repertoires in COVID-19. Looking at the study overall: Whether acute or convalescent, the COVID-19 samples came from the United States, Italy and Spain. Sources were T cells, B-cell-depleted T cells, or PBMCs; the material itself was cDNA or gDNA.

Original data processing: Amplifying reference gene primers gave estimates of nucleated cell counts. Some clones are missing from TCRdb's copy, which holds only in-frame ones; the method was immunoSEQ multiplex PCR. V, J and clone size reflect that table, while D and trimming were determined from the DNA. Of about 21,000 clones listed, around 85% are singletons. CDR3 length: 16 residues. Germline CDR1 reads SGHRS; CDR2 reads YFSETQ. With 3 bases clipped from V and 5 bases from J, the junction kept 8 bases outside the gene matches. Sequenced sample: peripheral blood. J is TRBJ2-2 and V is TRBV5-1, with 9 bases identical to TRBD1. This TCR came from a man of 80 years or more with acute or convalescent COVID-19. In DNA, the CDR3 is TGCGCCAGCAGCTCTCCTGGACAGGGGATGACCGGGGAGCTGTTTTTT. Translation: CASSSPGQGMTGELFF.